A selection of T cell receptor beta chains follows, all from one sample in a study of CD8 T cells in Susac syndrome. From the immunoSEQ multiplex PCR reads, TCRdb called clonotypes with MiXCR, one entry per CDR3 protein. This sample has 100,000 to 150,000 distinct CDR3 sequences; just under 95% occur once, and the top ten carry over 0.07%. The source material was CD4+ T cells from PBMCs. Receptors were obtained from a human donor in good health. Both conserved end residues are part of each CDR3. D genes are given only for firm matches. Some rows have no size entry. The others give once, few or many, or a class for an expanded clone.

CDR3 protein: CASGRATQETQYF
CDR3 DNA: TGTGCTAGTGGTCGAGCTACCCAAGAGACCCAGTACTTC
D gene: -
clone size: -
J gene: TRBJ2-5
V gene: TRBV12-5

CDR3 protein: CASSVAGTFLNTGELFF
CDR3 DNA: TGTGCCAGCAGCGTAGCCGGGACTTTTCTGAACACCGGGGAGCTGTTTTTT
D gene: -
clone size: -
J gene: TRBJ2-2
V gene: TRBV9

CDR3 protein: CASSWAGGVGSGANVLTF
CDR3 DNA: TGTGCCAGCAGCTGGGCGGGCGGGGTCGGGTCTGGGGCCAACGTCCTGACTTTC
D gene: -
clone size: -
J gene: TRBJ2-6
V gene: TRBV5-5

CDR3 protein: CASRSDRVAEQFF
CDR3 DNA: TGTGCCAGCAGATCGGACAGGGTGGCTGAGCAGTTCTTC
D gene: TRBD1
clone size: -
J gene: TRBJ2-1
V gene: TRBV6-2/TRBV6-3

CDR3 protein: CASSLVEGRNYGYTF
CDR3 DNA: TGTGCCAGCAGCTTAGTAGAGGGGCGCAACTATGGCTACACCTTC
D gene: -
clone size: once
J gene: TRBJ1-2
V gene: TRBV7-9

CDR3 protein: CASSRGQYTEAFF
CDR3 DNA: TGTGCCAGCAGCCGGGGACAGTACACTGAAGCTTTCTTT
D gene: TRBD1
clone size: -
J gene: TRBJ1-1
V gene: TRBV7-2

CDR3 protein: CASSLVREGYNEQFF
CDR3 DNA: TGTGCCAGCAGCTTGGTACGGGAGGGATACAATGAGCAGTTCTTC
D gene: TRBD2
clone size: -
J gene: TRBJ2-1
V gene: TRBV5-4

CDR3 protein: CSAEGQSASDTQYF
CDR3 DNA: TGCAGTGCTGAGGGACAAAGCGCATCAGATACGCAGTATTTT
D gene: -
clone size: -
J gene: TRBJ2-3
V gene: TRBV20-1

CDR3 protein: CASRDEANTEAFF
CDR3 DNA: TGTGCCAGCAGAGACGAGGCGAACACTGAAGCTTTCTTT
D gene: -
clone size: -
J gene: TRBJ1-1
V gene: TRBV25-1

CDR3 protein: CASSFTGGREQYF
CDR3 DNA: TGCGCCAGCAGCTTCACAGGGGGCAGGGAGCAGTACTTC
D gene: TRBD1
clone size: -
J gene: TRBJ2-7
V gene: TRBV5-1

CDR3 protein: CASSSWTGGSYEQYF
CDR3 DNA: TGTGCCAGTAGTTCCTGGACAGGGGGCTCCTACGAGCAGTACTTC
D gene: TRBD1
clone size: once
J gene: TRBJ2-7
V gene: TRBV19

CDR3 protein: CSGQTSGRLETQYF
CDR3 DNA: TGCAGCGGCCAGACTAGCGGGAGGTTAGAGACCCAGTACTTC
D gene: TRBD2
clone size: once
J gene: TRBJ2-5
V gene: TRBV29-1

CDR3 protein: CASSKGQTQETQYF
CDR3 DNA: TGTGCCAGCAGCAAGGGACAGACCCAAGAGACCCAGTACTTC
D gene: TRBD1
clone size: -
J gene: TRBJ2-5
V gene: TRBV5-6

CDR3 protein: CASSTNLGGAGELFF
CDR3 DNA: TGTGCCAGTAGCACGAACCTTGGGGGGGCCGGGGAGCTGTTTTTT
D gene: TRBD2
clone size: -
J gene: TRBJ2-2
V gene: TRBV19

CDR3 protein: CASSEVRGQGVNYGYTF
CDR3 DNA: TGTGCCAGCAGTGAAGTTCGGGGGCAGGGGGTTAACTATGGCTACACCTTC
D gene: TRBD1
clone size: -
J gene: TRBJ1-2
V gene: TRBV2

CDR3 protein: CSVRSRGAVNTEAFF
CDR3 DNA: TGCAGCGTTCGTAGTCGGGGGGCGGTGAACACTGAAGCTTTCTTT
D gene: -
clone size: -
J gene: TRBJ1-1
V gene: TRBV29-1

CDR3 protein: CASSSTAGDEQYF
CDR3 DNA: TGTGCCAGCAGCTCGACTGCCGGGGACGAGCAGTACTTC
D gene: -
clone size: -
J gene: TRBJ2-7
V gene: TRBV6-1